The clone carrying this T cell receptor beta chain was seen repeatedly, ten times or more. This specimen belongs to a study of T cells in Graves' hyperthyroidism and ophthalmopathy. The TCR beta CDR3 regions underwent amplification using RNA transcripts as the source. HTBI primers were used for first-round RT-PCR of the TCR CDR3. TCRdb itself ran the multiplex PCR reads through MiXCR, one entry per CDR3 protein. This table holds a few hundred thousand distinct CDR3 sequences, approximately 15% found once. V lost 3 bases to trimming and J lost 3 bases; unmatched junction nucleotides: 2. Per the germline V gene, CDR1 is KGHSH and CDR2 is LQKENI. The length of the CDR3 is 14 residues. The hyperthyroidism was newly diagnosed and had lasted under 2 months; the patients were aged 18 to 65.

This TCR was recovered from a woman aged 30 to 39 with Graves' hyperthyroidism. Input material: blood. The chain joins TRBV18 to TRBJ2-1, with 7 nucleotides matching TRBD1. CDR3 residues: CASSPRDSYNEQFF. CDR3 coding DNA: TGTGCCAGCTCACCCCGGGACAGCTACAATGAGCAGTTCTTC.